The clone carrying this TCR beta chain showed up just a few times. Its antigen is undetermined. The data were taken from a study of naive and memory T cell subsets. Whole-study results and caveats: The RNA method is potentially sensitive to activation and differentiation changes.

Treatment in this sample: skin biopsy from PPD injection site in Mantoux-positive individual. A UMI-containing oligonucleotide was joined by 3' ligation to the TCR cDNA template. Unsorted total RNA, roughly 1 to 1,100 ng, was DNase treated before reverse transcription. This CDR3 has 16 residues. The V gene's germline CDR1 is SGHRS and CDR2 YFSETQ. J lost 4 bases, V lost 0 bases, and 5 bases had no gene match. Ligated cDNA underwent four rounds of PCR with nested alpha and beta constant region primers and SP2. For blood and skin samples, reverse transcription used TCR alpha and beta constant primers. Using its own MiXCR run on the UMI-ligation and nested PCR reads, TCRdb lists one record per CDR3 protein. The repertoire has roughly 14,000 distinct CDR3 sequences, around 5.5% of them found once; the top ten carry roughly 7.7%.

The material sequenced was skin, taken from a tuberculin skin test site. The chain couples TRBV5-1 to TRBJ2-1; TRBD2 agrees at 9 bases. This TCR was sampled from an adult in good health. Written as DNA, the CDR3 is TGCGCCAGCAGCTTGGCGGCGCGGGGGGGGTACAATGAGCAGTTCTTC. Translated, it gives CASSLAARGGYNEQFF.